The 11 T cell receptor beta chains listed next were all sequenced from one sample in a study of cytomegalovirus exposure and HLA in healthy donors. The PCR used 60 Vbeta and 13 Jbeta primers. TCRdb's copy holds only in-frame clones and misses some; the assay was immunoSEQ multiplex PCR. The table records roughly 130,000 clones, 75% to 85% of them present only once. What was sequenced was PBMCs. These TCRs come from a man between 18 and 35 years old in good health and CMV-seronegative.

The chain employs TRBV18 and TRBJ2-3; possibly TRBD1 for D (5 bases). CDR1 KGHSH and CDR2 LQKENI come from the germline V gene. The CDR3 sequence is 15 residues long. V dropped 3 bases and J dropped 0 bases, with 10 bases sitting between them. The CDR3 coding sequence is TGTGCCAGCTCACCGACAGTATCTAGCACAGATACGCAGTATTTT. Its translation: CASSPTVSSTDTQYF.

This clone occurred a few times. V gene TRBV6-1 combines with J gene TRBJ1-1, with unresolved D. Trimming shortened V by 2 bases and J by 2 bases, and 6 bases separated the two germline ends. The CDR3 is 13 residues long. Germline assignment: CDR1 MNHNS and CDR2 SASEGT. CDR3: CASSEQANTEAFF. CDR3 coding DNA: TGTGCCAGCAGTGAACAGGCTAACACTGAAGCTTTCTTT.

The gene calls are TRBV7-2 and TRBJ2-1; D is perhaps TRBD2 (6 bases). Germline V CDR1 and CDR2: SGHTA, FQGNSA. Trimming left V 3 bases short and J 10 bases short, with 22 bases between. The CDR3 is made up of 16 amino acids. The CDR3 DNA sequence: TGTGCCAGCAGCTTTAGCGGTGGGACTCCTCAAGGGGAGCAGTTCTTC. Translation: CASSFSGGTPQGEQFF.

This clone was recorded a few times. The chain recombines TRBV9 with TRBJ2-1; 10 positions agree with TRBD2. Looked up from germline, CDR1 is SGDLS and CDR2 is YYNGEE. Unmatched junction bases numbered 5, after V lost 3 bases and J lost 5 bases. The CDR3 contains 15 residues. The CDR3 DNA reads TGTGCCAGCAGCGCACTAGCGGGACTGAACAATGAGCAGTTCTTC. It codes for CASSALAGLNNEQFF.

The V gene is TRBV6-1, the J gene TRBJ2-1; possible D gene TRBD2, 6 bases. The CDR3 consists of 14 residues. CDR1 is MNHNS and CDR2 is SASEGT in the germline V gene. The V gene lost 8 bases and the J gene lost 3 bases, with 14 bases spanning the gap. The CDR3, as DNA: TGTGCCAGCGCTCGGGAGTCGGGCTACAATGAGCAGTTCTTC. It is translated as CASARESGYNEQFF.

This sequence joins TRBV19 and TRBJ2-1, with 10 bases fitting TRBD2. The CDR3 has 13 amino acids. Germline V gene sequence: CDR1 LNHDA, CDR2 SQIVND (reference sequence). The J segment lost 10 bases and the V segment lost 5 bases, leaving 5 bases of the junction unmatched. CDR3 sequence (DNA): TGTGCCAGTAGTGGCCTAGCGGGAGAAGAGCAGTTCTTC. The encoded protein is CASSGLAGEEQFF. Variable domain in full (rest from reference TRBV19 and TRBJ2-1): DGGITQSPKYLFRKEGQNVTLSCEQNLNHDAMYWYRQDPGQGLRLIYYSQIVNDFQKGDIAEGYSVSREKKESFPLTVTSAQKNPTAFYLCASSGLAGEEQFFGPGTRLTVL.

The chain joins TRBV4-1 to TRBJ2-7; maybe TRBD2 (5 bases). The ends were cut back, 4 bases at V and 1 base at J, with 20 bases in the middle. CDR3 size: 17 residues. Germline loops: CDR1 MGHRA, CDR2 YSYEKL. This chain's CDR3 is CASSPFRSGLDSYEQYF. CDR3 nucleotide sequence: TGCGCCAGCAGCCCCTTCCGAAGTGGACTCGATTCCTACGAGCAGTACTTC.

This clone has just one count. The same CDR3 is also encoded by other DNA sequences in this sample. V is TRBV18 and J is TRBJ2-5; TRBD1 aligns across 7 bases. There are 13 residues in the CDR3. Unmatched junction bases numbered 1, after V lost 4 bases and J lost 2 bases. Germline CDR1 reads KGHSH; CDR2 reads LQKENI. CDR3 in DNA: TGTGCCAGCTCACGGGACAGACAAGAGACCCAGTACTTC. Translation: CASSRDRQETQYF. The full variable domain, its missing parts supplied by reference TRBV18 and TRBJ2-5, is NAGVMQNPRHLVRRRGQEARLRCSPMKGHSHVYWYRQLPEEGLKFMVYLQKENIIDESGMPKERFSAEFPKEGPSILRIQQVVRGDSAAYFCASSRDRQETQYFGPGTRLLVL.

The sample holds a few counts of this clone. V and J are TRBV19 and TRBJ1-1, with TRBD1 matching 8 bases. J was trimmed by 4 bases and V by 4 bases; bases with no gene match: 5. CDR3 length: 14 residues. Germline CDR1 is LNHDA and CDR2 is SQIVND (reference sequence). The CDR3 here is CASSKTGVGTEAFF. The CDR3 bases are TGTGCCAGTAGTAAGACAGGGGTGGGCACTGAAGCTTTCTTT.

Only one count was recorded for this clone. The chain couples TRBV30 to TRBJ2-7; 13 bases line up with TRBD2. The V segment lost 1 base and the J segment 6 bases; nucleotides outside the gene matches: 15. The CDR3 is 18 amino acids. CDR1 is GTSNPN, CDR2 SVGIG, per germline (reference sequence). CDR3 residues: CAWSAGLAGSNDYCEQYF. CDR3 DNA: TGTGCCTGGAGTGCGGGACTAGCGGGAAGTAACGACTATTGCGAGCAGTACTTC.

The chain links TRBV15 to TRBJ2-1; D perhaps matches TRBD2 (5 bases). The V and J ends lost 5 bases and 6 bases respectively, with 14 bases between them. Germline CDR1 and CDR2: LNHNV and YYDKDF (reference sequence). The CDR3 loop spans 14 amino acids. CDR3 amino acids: CATSSSRRSNEQFF. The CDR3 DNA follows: TGTGCCACCAGCTCTAGCCGTCGATCCAATGAGCAGTTCTTC. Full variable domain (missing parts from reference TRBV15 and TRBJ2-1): DAMVIQNPRYQVTQFGKPVTLSCSQTLNHNVMYWYQQKSSQAPKLLFHYYDKDFNNEADTPDNFQSRRPNTSFCFLDIRSPGLGDTAMYLCATSSSRRSNEQFFGPGTRLTVL.